Listed below are T cell receptor beta chains from one sample, sequenced in a study of blood T cell repertoires in COVID-19. TCRdb's copy holds only in-frame clones and misses some; the assay was immunoSEQ multiplex PCR. The sample includes about 200,000 clones, over 70% of them seen just once. The sample taken for sequencing was peripheral blood. The origin of the receptors is a woman aged 70-85 years with acute or convalescent COVID-19. Each CDR3 is given without its conserved first and last residue. Each record gives: CDR3 protein, V gene, J gene.

cdr3_aa: ASRLFLTDTQY
v_call: TRBV5-1
j_call: TRBJ2-3

cdr3_aa: ASSLGTGNTEAF
v_call: TRBV5-8
j_call: TRBJ1-1

cdr3_aa: ASSQEGQGGATNEKLF
v_call: TRBV4-2
j_call: TRBJ1-4

cdr3_aa: ASSLDASRGFYEQY
v_call: TRBV7-2
j_call: TRBJ2-7

cdr3_aa: ASSLAGRGFGETQY
v_call: TRBV5-1
j_call: TRBJ2-5

cdr3_aa: ASLPVYSLNTEAF
v_call: TRBV27
j_call: TRBJ1-1

cdr3_aa: ASSQDVGVAAPYNEQF
v_call: TRBV4-1
j_call: TRBJ2-1

cdr3_aa: ASSQQDKRTEAF
v_call: TRBV3-1/TRBV3-2
j_call: TRBJ1-1

cdr3_aa: ASSSRQGYSNQPQH
v_call: TRBV28
j_call: TRBJ1-5

cdr3_aa: ASSLSGKANSPLH
v_call: TRBV2
j_call: TRBJ1-6

cdr3_aa: SVARQGTGTDTQY
v_call: TRBV29-1
j_call: TRBJ2-3

cdr3_aa: ASSSPGQAGSPLH
v_call: TRBV7-9
j_call: TRBJ1-6

cdr3_aa: SASDPGGAGSQETQY
v_call: TRBV20-1
j_call: TRBJ2-5